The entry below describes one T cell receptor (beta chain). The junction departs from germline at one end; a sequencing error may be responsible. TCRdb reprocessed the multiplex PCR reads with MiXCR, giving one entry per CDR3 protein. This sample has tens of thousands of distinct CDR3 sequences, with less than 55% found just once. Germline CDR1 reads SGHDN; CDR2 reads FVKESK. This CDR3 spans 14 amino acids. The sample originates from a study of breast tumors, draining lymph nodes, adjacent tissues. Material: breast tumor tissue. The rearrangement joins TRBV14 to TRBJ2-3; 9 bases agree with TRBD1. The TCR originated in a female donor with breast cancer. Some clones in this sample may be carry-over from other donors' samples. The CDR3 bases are TGTGCCAGCAGCCTGACAGGGGGTACAGGTACGCAGTACTTT. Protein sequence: CASSLTGGTGTQYF.